One sample yielded the 25 T cell receptor beta chains listed below, sequenced in a study of blood T cell repertoires in COVID-19. Method: immunoSEQ multiplex PCR; TCRdb's copy keeps in-frame clones and lacks some. The sample consists of about 53,000 clones, about 80% of them appearing once. Sequencing used peripheral blood. The receptors were sampled from a human donor in a cohort sampled during active COVID-19.

This sequence joins TRBV6-6 and TRBJ1-1; D is undetermined. This CDR3 contains 12 residues. Looked up from germline, CDR1 is MNHNY and CDR2 is SVGAGI (reference sequence). The germline V and J ends were trimmed by 6 bases and 3 bases, with 8 bases remaining between them. The DNA for the CDR3 is TGTGCCAGCAGCCTACGTGACACTGAAGCTTTCTTT. Translated: CASSLRDTEAFF.

Note on this clone: A read error may produce the germline difference seen at one junction end. The rearrangement links TRBV7-7 to TRBJ2-3; perhaps TRBD2 as D (6 bases). CDR1 and CDR2 from the germline V gene are SSHAT and FNYEAQ (reference sequence). CDR3 length equals 15 residues. The CDR3 region is CASSPGLLSTDTQYF. In nucleotides, the CDR3 is TGTGCTAGCAGCCCTGGACTACTAAGCACAGATACGCAGTATTTT.

The chain is built from TRBV30 and TRBJ2-7, with D maybe TRBD2 (6 bases). The CDR3 is 15 residues long. Germline lookup yields CDR1 GTSNPN and CDR2 SVGIG (reference sequence). With 1 base removed from V and 5 bases from J, the gap between germline ends came to 18 bases. This CDR3 is CAWSAPLAGGNEQYF. In DNA, the CDR3 is TGTGCCTGGAGTGCACCTTTGGCCGGGGGTAACGAGCAGTACTTC.

The rearrangement links TRBV29-1 to TRBJ2-1, with D maybe TRBD2 (6 bases). Trimming shortened V by 4 bases and J by 4 bases, and 17 bases separated the two germline ends. CDR3 length equals 15 residues. Germline lookup yields CDR1 SQVTM and CDR2 ANQGSEA. CDR3 sequence reads: CSVVGMEGLYNEQFF. CDR3 DNA sequence: TGCAGCGTTGTTGGGATGGAGGGGCTTTACAATGAGCAGTTCTTC.

The chain recombines TRBV12-3 or TRBV12-4 with TRBJ2-1; D not resolved. CDR3 length: 13 amino acids. Trimming removed 1 base from V and 5 bases from J, with 6 bases in between. CDR3 protein: CASSLGQNNEQFF. The CDR3 bases are TGTGCCAGCAGTTTAGGCCAGAACAATGAGCAGTTCTTC.

J is TRBJ2-5 and V is TRBV6-2 or TRBV6-3; TRBD1 matches 10 bases. The CDR3 has 18 residues. Germline V gene sequence: CDR1 MNHEY, CDR2 SVGEGT. The V and J ends lost 2 bases and 1 base, in that order; junction bases with no gene match: 10. The chain's CDR3 is CASSYGTGAFGVQETQYF. For the CDR3, the DNA is TGTGCCAGCAGTTACGGGACAGGGGCCTTCGGTGTCCAAGAGACCCAGTACTTC.

V is TRBV11-2 and J is TRBJ2-7; D unclear. Per germline, CDR1 SGHAT and CDR2 FQNNGV. V shed 4 bases and J shed 3 bases, with 7 bases lying between them. The CDR3 runs 12 residues. DNA of the CDR3: TGTGCCAGCAGCTCCGTGAGCTACGAGCAGTACTTC. It is translated as CASSSVSYEQYF.

The gene calls are TRBV6-6 and TRBJ2-1; 10 positions match TRBD2. Germline CDR1 reads MNHNY; CDR2 reads SVGAGI (reference sequence). The CDR3 is 16 residues long. Germline trimming cut 0 bases from V and 5 bases from J; bases unmatched to any gene: 4. This CDR3 is CASSYSASGGNNEQFF. The CDR3 DNA follows: TGTGCCAGCAGTTACTCGGCTAGCGGGGGAAACAATGAGCAGTTCTTC.

The chain employs TRBV27 and TRBJ2-1, with unresolved D. The germline gives CDR1 MNHEY, CDR2 SMNVEV (reference sequence). The CDR3 spans 15 residues. The V gene lost 4 bases and the J gene lost 5 bases, with 15 bases spanning the gap. CDR3 nucleotides: TGTGCCAGCAGTTCGCGCCACCCCCGGGACAATGAGCAGTTCTTC. Amino acid sequence: CASSSRHPRDNEQFF.

This chain connects TRBV19 to TRBJ2-3, with TRBD2 matching 8 bases. This CDR3 spans 14 amino acids. Trimming cost V 6 bases and J 4 bases; bases outside gene matches: 6. CDR1 is LNHDA and CDR2 is SQIVND in the germline V gene (reference sequence). The CDR3 DNA follows: TGTGCCAGTAGCAGAGCGGGAGTGGCAGATACGCAGTATTTT. Protein sequence: CASSRAGVADTQYF.

The CDR3 DNA follows: TGTGCCAGCAGCGTGCGGGCAGGAGCGGATACGCAGTATTTT. Protein: CASSVRAGADTQYF. The V and J genes are TRBV9 and TRBJ2-3; D may be TRBD2 (5 bases). V was trimmed by 2 bases and J by 6 bases, leaving 13 bases between them. There are 14 residues in the CDR3. In germline, CDR1 is SGDLS, CDR2 YYNGEE.

J is TRBJ1-1 and V is TRBV15, with D unclear. The germline CDR1 and CDR2 sequences are LNHNV and YYDKDF (reference sequence). V was trimmed by 9 bases and J by 7 bases, leaving 27 bases between them. The CDR3 runs 16 residues. The DNA for the CDR3 is TGTGCCACGAGTCGGGAACATTTTATCTCTTCTGATGAAGCTTTCTTT. Translating it yields CATSREHFISSDEAFF. The full variable domain, completed using reference TRBV15 and TRBJ1-1, is DAMVIQNPRYQVTQFGKPVTLSCSQTLNHNVMYWYQQKSSQAPKLLFHYYDKDFNNEADTPDNFQSRRPNTSFCFLDIRSPGLGDTAMYLCATSREHFISSDEAFFGQGTRLTVV.

V gene TRBV27 combines with J gene TRBJ1-5; D possibly corresponds to TRBD1 (5 bases). CDR1 MNHEY and CDR2 SMNVEV come from the germline V gene (reference sequence). The CDR3 runs to 17 residues. Trimming removed 2 bases at V and 4 bases at J, with 18 bases between. The CDR3 here is CASSLRQRRASNQPQHF. Written as DNA, the CDR3 is TGTGCCAGCAGTTTACGACAGCGAAGGGCTTCAAATCAGCCCCAGCATTTT.

The chain uses TRBV9 and TRBJ1-3; D unresolved. Germline-derived CDR1 and CDR2 are SGDLS and YYNGEE. There are 16 residues in the CDR3. Trimming cost V 2 bases and J 0 bases, with 12 bases left between them. The CDR3, as DNA: TGTGCCAGCAGCGTTGCCACGGGGTCCTCTGGAAACACCATATATTTT. Amino acid sequence: CASSVATGSSGNTIYF.

The chain joins TRBV5-1 to TRBJ2-3, with a tentative D call TRBD1 (8 bases). Germline CDR1 and CDR2: SGHRS and YFSETQ. There are 16 residues in the CDR3. V dropped 4 bases and J dropped 2 bases, with 17 bases sitting between them. In nucleotides, the CDR3 is TGCGCCAGCAGCGAGGGACAGGCGGGGGACACAGATACGCAGTATTTT. Amino acid sequence: CASSEGQAGDTDTQYF.

The V and J genes are TRBV30 and TRBJ2-3; TRBD1 aligns across 9 bases. V shed 3 bases and J 7 bases; nucleotides not matched to a gene: 8. The germline gives CDR1 GTSNPN, CDR2 SVGIG (reference sequence). The CDR3 length is 14 residues. CDR3 loop: CAWRGGQGRNTQYF. The CDR3 DNA reads TGTGCCTGGAGAGGGGGACAGGGTCGAAATACGCAGTATTTT. Supplemented by reference TRBV30 and TRBJ2-3, the full variable domain reads SQTIHQWPATLVQPVGSPLSLECTVEGTSNPNLYWYRQAAGRGLQLLFYSVGIGQISSEVPQNLSASRPQDRQFILSSKKLLLSDSGFYLCAWRGGQGRNTQYFGPGTRLTVL.

The count of this clone is one. This CDR3 reads CASSTHSSGANVLTF. The DNA of the CDR3 is TGTGCCAGCAGTACACACAGCTCTGGGGCCAACGTCCTGACTTTC. This sequence joins TRBV27 and TRBJ2-6; no clear D gene. Germline CDR1 is MNHEY and CDR2 is SMNVEV (reference sequence). The CDR3 spans 15 residues. Trimming cost V 5 bases and J 0 bases, with 8 bases left between them.

This clone came up once. The J gene is TRBJ2-4, the V gene TRBV7-2, with TRBD1 matching over 9 bases. Germline CDR1 is SGHTA and CDR2 is FQGNSA. Trimming took 3 bases from V and 1 from J; bases not matched to a gene: 13. CDR3 size: 19 residues. The CDR3 nucleotides are TGTGCCAGCAGCTTCGCACCCGGGACAGGGTTCTATGCCAAAAACATTCAGTACTTC. Translated, it gives CASSFAPGTGFYAKNIQYF. Variable domain in full (rest from reference TRBV7-2 and TRBJ2-4): GAGVSQSPSNKVTEKGKDVELRCDPISGHTALYWYRQSLGQGLEFLIYFQGNSAPDKSGLPSDRFSAERTGGSVSTLTIQRTQQEDSAVYLCASSFAPGTGFYAKNIQYFGAGTRLSVL.

The genes are TRBV10-2 and TRBJ2-1, with a possible D match to TRBD1 (6 bases). Deletions cut 4 bases from V and 10 bases from J, with 14 bases between. CDR3 length: 13 residues. Germline loops: CDR1 WSHSY, CDR2 SAAADI. The CDR3 spells CASSGTIGGEQFF. The CDR3 DNA is TGCGCCAGCAGTGGAACAATAGGGGGAGAGCAGTTCTTC.

The chain links TRBV2 to TRBJ2-7; D perhaps matches TRBD1 (6 bases). Deletions cut 4 bases from V and 1 base from J, with 11 bases between. There are 14 residues in the CDR3. Germline V gene lookup returns CDR1 SNHLY and CDR2 FYNNEI. The CDR3 nucleotides are TGTGCCAGCAGTGGTTGGGACACATCCTACGAGCAGTACTTC. Translating it yields CASSGWDTSYEQYF.

This clone qualifies as medium-sized. The V gene is TRBV7-9, the J gene TRBJ2-3; 13 bases fit TRBD2. In germline, CDR1 is SEHNR, CDR2 FQNEAQ (reference sequence). Trimming cost V 5 bases and J 1 base; bases outside gene matches: 6. This CDR3 has 17 residues. CDR3 amino acids: CASSPGLAGARTDTQYF. The DNA of the CDR3 is TGTGCCAGCAGCCCCGGACTAGCGGGGGCTCGCACAGATACGCAGTATTTT.

J is TRBJ1-5 and V is TRBV6-4; 8 positions agree with TRBD1. The J segment lost 6 bases and the V segment lost 6 bases, leaving 4 bases of the junction unmatched. Looked up from germline, CDR1 is MRHNA and CDR2 is SNTAGT. The CDR3 loop spans 13 amino acids. The CDR3 here is CASSQGAGQPQHF. The DNA of the CDR3 is TGTGCCAGCAGCCAGGGGGCCGGTCAGCCCCAGCATTTT.

V usage is TRBV5-1 and J usage is TRBJ1-2; D is ambiguous. The CDR3 loop spans 13 amino acids. Germline assignment: CDR1 SGHRS and CDR2 YFSETQ. Deletions cut 2 bases from V and 4 bases from J, with 9 bases between. CDR3 in DNA: TGCGCCAGCAGCTTAACAGCCGCCTATGGCTACACCTTC. Translated, it gives CASSLTAAYGYTF.

V usage is TRBV27 and J usage is TRBJ2-7; D may be TRBD2 (6 bases). Deletions cut 4 bases from V and 3 bases from J, with 10 bases between. CDR1 is MNHEY and CDR2 is SMNVEV in the germline V gene (reference sequence). This CDR3 comprises 13 residues. The CDR3 nucleotides read TGTGCCAGCAGTTCTGCGGGATTCTACGAGCAGTACTTC. This sequence encodes CASSSAGFYEQYF.

The chain combines TRBV28 with TRBJ2-2; TRBD1 matches at 9 bases. J lost 5 bases, V lost 3 bases, and 4 bases had no gene match. CDR1 and CDR2 (germline): MDHEN, SYDVKM. The length of the CDR3 is 15 residues. CDR3 sequence: CASSFGQGITGELFF. Here the CDR3 DNA reads TGTGCCAGCAGTTTTGGACAGGGGATAACCGGGGAGCTGTTTTTT.